Listed here are 12 T cell receptor beta chains from one sample, sequenced in a study of sequential checkpoint blockade in melanoma. Treatment reported: randomized to nivolumab then ipilimumab (arm A) or the reverse (arm B). This table comes from immunoSEQ multiplex PCR, and its TCRdb copy is limited to in-frame clones, with some not included. The table lists about 12,000 clones, around 67% of them singletons, with about a sixth in the top ten. Sequenced here: CD8+ T cells sorted from blood (inferred from file names), sampled from a patient given nivolumab and ipilimumab in sequence. The receptors derive from a human donor with melanoma.

The chain combines TRBV13 with TRBJ1-3, with 11 bases matching TRBD1. Germline trimming cut 5 bases from V and 0 bases from J; bases unmatched to any gene: 9. This CDR3 spans 18 amino acids. Germline-derived CDR1 and CDR2 are PRHDT and FYEKMQ (reference sequence). The DNA for the CDR3 is TGTGCCAGCAGCCCGGACAGGGGGCCGAAATACTCTGGAAACACCATATATTTT. Encoded protein: CASSPDRGPKYSGNTIYF. Full variable domain (remainder filled in from reference TRBV13 and TRBJ1-3): AAGVIQSPRHLIKEKRETATLKCYPIPRHDTVYWYQQGPGQDPQFLISFYEKMQSDKGSIPDRFSAQQFSDYHSELNMSSLELGDSALYFCASSPDRGPKYSGNTIYFGEGSWLTVV.

This rearrangement joins TRBV2 to TRBJ2-7; maybe TRBD2 (6 bases). The V gene lost 1 base and the J gene lost 7 bases, with 14 bases spanning the gap. The CDR3 spans 14 residues. Per germline, CDR1 SNHLY and CDR2 FYNNEI. This chain's CDR3 is CASSEGDGSGEQYF. CDR3 DNA sequence: TGTGCCAGCAGTGAAGGGGACGGGAGTGGTGAGCAGTACTTC.

The rearrangement joins TRBV9 to TRBJ1-2; D is possibly TRBD1 (5 bases). This CDR3 contains 16 residues. The V and J ends lost 6 bases and 0 bases respectively, with 18 bases between them. CDR1 and CDR2 from the germline V gene are SGDLS and YYNGEE. CDR3: CASIQAGSLANYGYTF. CDR3 nucleotides: TGTGCCAGCATACAGGCAGGGTCCCTAGCTAACTATGGCTACACCTTC.

In its sample, this clone ranks as medium-sized (0.01 to 0.1%). The V and J genes are TRBV18 and TRBJ1-3, with unresolved D. The V end lost 2 bases, the J end lost 2 bases, and 19 bases lay between the germline ends. Germline-derived CDR1 and CDR2 are KGHSH and LQKENI. The CDR3 extends over 18 amino acids. CDR3 amino acids: CASSPAWRIEMAGNTIYF. CDR3 DNA: TGTGCCAGCTCACCAGCCTGGCGGATTGAAATGGCTGGAAACACCATATATTTT.

The rearrangement joins TRBV19 to TRBJ2-2; the D is unclear. Germline assignment: CDR1 LNHDA and CDR2 SQIVND (reference sequence). The ends were cut back, 5 bases at V and 8 bases at J, with 12 bases in the middle. There are 13 residues in the CDR3. The CDR3 is CASSSLLGGELFF. Written as DNA, the CDR3 is TGTGCCAGTAGTTCACTACTCGGGGGGGAGCTGTTTTTT. The whole variable domain, filled in from reference TRBV19 and TRBJ2-2, reads DGGITQSPKYLFRKEGQNVTLSCEQNLNHDAMYWYRQDPGQGLRLIYYSQIVNDFQKGDIAEGYSVSREKKESFPLTVTSAQKNPTAFYLCASSSLLGGELFFGEGSRLTVL.

This chain joins TRBV13 and TRBJ1-5; D is perhaps TRBD1 (6 bases). The CDR3 is made up of 15 amino acids. Trimming took off 0 bases at V and 7 bases at J, with 13 bases between the two ends. The germline gives CDR1 PRHDT, CDR2 FYEKMQ (reference sequence). CDR3 DNA: TGTGCCAGCAGCTTAGGCCGGGGGGCCAGCCAGCCCCAGCATTTT. Encoded protein: CASSLGRGASQPQHF.

V gene TRBV19 combines with J gene TRBJ1-1; D is unclear. The germline gives CDR1 LNHDA, CDR2 SQIVND (reference sequence). The V gene lost 5 bases and the J gene lost 3 bases, with 4 bases spanning the gap. CDR3 length: 11 residues. The CDR3 reads CASSAYTEAFF. DNA of the CDR3: TGTGCCAGTAGTGCGTACACTGAAGCTTTCTTT.

The rearrangement joins TRBV23-1 to TRBJ2-5; TRBD1 matches at 8 bases. TRBV23-1 is an ORF, and what it does is uncertain. J gave up 2 bases and V 7 bases, and 9 bases lay outside the gene matches. This CDR3 is 15 amino acids long. CDR3 sequence: CASNRRDRPQETQYF. CDR3 DNA sequence: TGCGCCAGCAATCGACGGGACAGGCCTCAAGAGACCCAGTACTTC.

This sequence joins TRBV4-1 and TRBJ2-1, with 9 bases aligning to TRBD1. V dropped 4 bases and J dropped 9; count of bases not matched to a gene: 10. Germline lookup yields CDR1 MGHRA and CDR2 YSYEKL. The CDR3 has 15 residues. The CDR3 spells CASSPGTGFRAEQFF. The DNA of the CDR3 is TGCGCCAGCAGCCCCGGGACAGGGTTTCGCGCTGAGCAGTTCTTC.

This sequence joins TRBV9 and TRBJ2-5; D may be TRBD2 (6 bases). The CDR3 covers 14 residues. Germline-derived CDR1 and CDR2 are SGDLS and YYNGEE. Trimming took 0 bases from V and 1 from J, leaving 7 bases between them. The CDR3 sequence: CASSVGDSQETQYF. CDR3 nucleotide sequence: TGTGCCAGCAGCGTAGGGGACTCCCAAGAGACCCAGTACTTC.

The count of this clone is one. The rearrangement uses TRBV28 and TRBJ1-3, with 8 bases identical to TRBD1. Germline V gene data show CDR1 as MDHEN and CDR2 as SYDVKM. Losses at the gene ends were 4 bases for V and 2 bases for J; bases not matched to a gene: 19. This CDR3 is 20 amino acids long. The CDR3 protein is CASSSFEDRAFYGAGNTIYF. The DNA for the CDR3 is TGTGCCAGCAGTTCCTTCGAGGACAGGGCCTTCTACGGCGCTGGAAACACCATATATTTT.

The V call is TRBV19, the J call TRBJ2-7; 9 bases are shared with TRBD1. The CDR3 consists of 13 residues. V lost 5 bases to trimming and J lost 4 bases; unmatched junction nucleotides: 3. Germline values: CDR1 LNHDA, CDR2 SQIVND (reference sequence). This CDR3 reads CASSGTGWYEQYF. CDR3 DNA sequence: TGTGCCAGTAGTGGGACAGGGTGGTACGAGCAGTACTTC.